This T cell receptor (beta chain) came from a study of STAT5B mutations in CD4+ large granular lymphocyte leukemia. Germline V gene sequence: CDR1 WSHSY, CDR2 SAAADI. This CDR3 has 13 residues. Trimming removed 10 bases from V and 3 bases from J, with 16 bases in between. Clones were sequenced by immunoSEQ multiplex PCR, and TCRdb holds only the in-frame ones, with some missing. The table records tens of thousands of clones, approximately 80% of them present only once. The sample was CD4+ T cells from blood buffy coats. V gene TRBV10-2 combines with J gene TRBJ2-7; TRBD2 might be the D (6 bases). This receptor was taken from a human donor in good health. The CDR3 DNA is TGCGCCACATCCGGGAGTGTGGTCTACGAGCAGTACTTC. Residues: CATSGSVVYEQYF.